The 16 T cell receptor beta chains below were found in one sample sequenced in a study of cytotoxic CD8 clonotypes in ibrutinib-treated CLL. Some clones are missing from TCRdb's copy, which holds only in-frame ones; the method was immunoSEQ multiplex PCR. Counted here are about 120,000 clones, under 70% occurring once; the ten biggest clones make up 37%. The sample here was PBMCs, taken after 24 months of ibrutinib treatment. The receptors come from a human donor with chronic lymphocytic leukemia.

V gene TRBV9 combines with J gene TRBJ2-5; D uncertain. Per the germline V gene, CDR1 is SGDLS and CDR2 is YYNGEE. CDR3 length: 13 amino acids. Trimming removed 0 bases from V and 2 bases from J, with 5 bases in between. The CDR3 is CASSVGVQETQYF. Written as DNA, the CDR3 is TGTGCCAGCAGCGTAGGGGTACAAGAGACCCAGTACTTC.

The sample holds a few counts of this clone. The chain links TRBV15 to TRBJ2-3; the D gene is possibly TRBD1 (6 bases). The V gene lost 4 bases and the J gene lost 6 bases, with 11 bases spanning the gap. This CDR3 comprises 13 residues. Germline V gene lookup returns CDR1 LNHNV and CDR2 YYDKDF (reference sequence). Here the CDR3 reads CATSTRQVDTQYF. CDR3 DNA: TGTGCCACCAGCACCCGACAGGTGGATACGCAGTATTTT.

The V call is TRBV30, the J call TRBJ1-4; weak D call: TRBD1 (6 bases). The CDR3 is 14 amino acids. Trimming took off 5 bases at V and 0 bases at J, with 10 bases between the two ends. Germline V lookup: CDR1 GTSNPN, CDR2 SVGIG (reference sequence). Here the CDR3 DNA reads TGTGCCTGGGGGGGCTTGGCAACTAATGAAAAACTGTTTTTT. Translating gives CAWGGLATNEKLFF.

The V call is TRBV19, the J call TRBJ1-5; TRBD1 might be the D (6 bases). V lost 3 bases to trimming and J lost 2 bases, with 11 bases between them. Germline CDR1 is LNHDA and CDR2 is SQIVND (reference sequence). The CDR3 has 15 amino acids. As DNA, the CDR3 is TGTGCCAGTAGTATCGGGGGGCGAGGCAATCAGCCCCAGCATTTT. Amino acids: CASSIGGRGNQPQHF.

This clone appeared a few times. The chain carries TRBV28 and TRBJ1-4; D ambiguous. The CDR3 covers 12 residues. Per the germline V gene, CDR1 is MDHEN and CDR2 is SYDVKM. V gave up 1 base and J gave up 7 bases, with 4 bases separating them. As DNA, the CDR3 is TGTGCCAGCAGTTTATCGGTTGAAAAACTGTTTTTT. It translates to CASSLSVEKLFF.

The chain uses TRBV5-5 and TRBJ1-1, with D unclear. CDR1 and CDR2 (germline): SGHKS, YYEKEE (reference sequence). Trimming left V 0 bases short and J 2 bases short, with 11 bases between. This CDR3 has 15 amino acids. The CDR3 DNA reads as TGTGCCAGCAGCTTGGATAGACAAGCAAACACTGAAGCTTTCTTT. Protein sequence: CASSLDRQANTEAFF.

J is TRBJ2-7 and V is TRBV5-1; the D gene is possibly TRBD2 (5 bases). Between the trimmed V and J ends, which lost 4 bases and 7 bases, there was a span of 12 bases. Per germline, CDR1 SGHRS and CDR2 YFSETQ. This CDR3 is 12 amino acids long. CDR3 DNA sequence: TGCGCCAGCAGCCCCGCCGGGGATGAGCAGTACTTC. Translated: CASSPAGDEQYF.

The chain links TRBV5-1 to TRBJ2-7; D perhaps matches TRBD1 (5 bases). Trimming stripped 5 bases from V and 2 bases from J, with 14 bases between. CDR3 length: 14 residues. CDR1 and CDR2 (germline): SGHRS, YFSETQ. Here the CDR3 DNA reads TGCGCCAGCAGTACGCTGCAGGGCCCCTACGAGCAGTACTTC. Translating gives CASSTLQGPYEQYF.

The rearrangement uses TRBV7-8 and TRBJ2-1; D possibly corresponds to TRBD2 (6 bases). The CDR3 extends over 17 amino acids. Germline CDR1 reads SGHVS; CDR2 reads FQNEAQ. V was cut by 2 bases and J by 2 bases, with 16 bases left in between. The CDR3 nucleotides are TGTGCCAGCAGCTTAACCAACCTAGCGTCGGCCTACAATGAGCAGTTCTTC. Its protein is CASSLTNLASAYNEQFF.

The sample holds a few counts of this clone. The chain couples TRBV5-4 to TRBJ2-7; unclear D gene. The V end was cut by 4 bases, the J end by 0 bases, with 5 bases between. Germline CDR1 SGHNT, CDR2 YYREEE (reference sequence). This CDR3 is 12 amino acids long. CDR3 in amino acids: CASSINSYEQYF. CDR3 DNA: TGTGCCAGCAGCATCAACTCCTACGAGCAGTACTTC.

The chain uses TRBV5-6 and TRBJ2-7; D might be TRBD1 (6 bases). CDR1 is SGHDT, CDR2 YYEEEE, per germline. Trimming cost V 4 bases and J 2 bases, with 16 bases left between them. This CDR3 spans 15 amino acids. This CDR3 is CASSEGLGGPYEQYF. CDR3 DNA sequence: TGTGCCAGCAGCGAGGGTTTAGGGGGACCCTACGAGCAGTACTTC.

This clone came up a few times. V usage is TRBV10-2 and J usage is TRBJ1-6; perhaps TRBD1 as D (5 bases). Germline V lookup: CDR1 WSHSY, CDR2 SAAADI. There are 12 residues in the CDR3. The ends were cut back, 7 bases at V and 8 bases at J, with 9 bases in the middle. The CDR3 nucleotides are TGCGCCAGCACTCGAGGGGATTCACCCCTCCACTTT. This sequence encodes CASTRGDSPLHF.

Turning to this clone: This same CDR3 is encoded by further DNA sequences in the sample. The V gene is TRBV11-3, the J gene TRBJ2-7; unclear D gene. Trimming took 4 bases from V and 0 from J, leaving 7 bases between them. Germline CDR1 SGHNT, CDR2 YENEEA. The CDR3 is made up of 13 amino acids. CDR3 DNA sequence: TGTGCCAGCAGCTCCGGGTCCTCCTACGAGCAGTACTTC. Protein product: CASSSGSSYEQYF.

J is TRBJ2-2 and V is TRBV30, with 9 bases identical to TRBD1. Trimming cost V 1 base and J 3 bases; bases outside gene matches: 0. Germline values: CDR1 GTSNPN, CDR2 SVGIG (reference sequence). The CDR3 has 14 amino acids. CDR3 in amino acids: CAWSGQGDTGELFF. In nucleotides, the CDR3 is TGTGCCTGGAGTGGACAGGGGGACACCGGGGAGCTGTTTTTT.

A single count supports this clone. This chain connects TRBV5-1 to TRBJ2-3, with D perhaps TRBD2 (5 bases). This CDR3 is built from 17 residues. Germline V gene sequence: CDR1 SGHRS, CDR2 YFSETQ. Trimming pared 0 bases from V and 1 base from J, leaving 15 bases between. Here the CDR3 DNA reads TGCGCCAGCAGCTTGGCGGGCAGGCTGAGGGGCACAGATACGCAGTATTTT. It yields the protein CASSLAGRLRGTDTQYF.

V and J are TRBV2 and TRBJ2-3, with no clear D. The CDR3 is made up of 12 amino acids. Germline CDR1 is SNHLY and CDR2 is FYNNEI. V lost 6 bases and J 4 bases, leaving 8 bases between the germline ends. This CDR3 is CASRRNADTQYF. The CDR3 bases are TGTGCCAGCAGACGGAACGCAGATACGCAGTATTTT.